This T cell receptor beta chain was found in a study of response to subunit inactivated influenza vaccine. This CDR3 comprises 15 residues. Germline lookup yields CDR1 LGHNA and CDR2 YSLEER. The V and J ends lost 3 bases and 5 bases, in that order; junction bases with no gene match: 5. TCRdb itself ran the RT-PCR reads through MiXCR, one entry per CDR3 protein. Of a few hundred thousand distinct CDR3 sequences in the sample, about 15% were seen once. In this sample, this clonotype turned up many times. The specimen comprised PBMCs from blood, sampled less than 13 days after vaccination. This clonotype was sampled from a man aged 50 to 59 who received an inactivated influenza vaccine. The rearrangement joins TRBV4-3 to TRBJ2-3; 10 nucleotides align to TRBD1. The CDR3 sequence: CASSHDRGQRDTQYF. CDR3 DNA sequence: TGCGCCAGCAGCCATGACAGGGGGCAAAGAGATACGCAGTATTTT.